The clone carrying this TCR beta chain has just one count. This specimen comes from a study of blood T cell repertoires in COVID-19. Study context: From T cells, B-cell-depleted T cells, or PBMCs came the material, which was cDNA or gDNA.

This CDR3 comprises 12 residues. Germline V gene lookup returns CDR1 MDHEN and CDR2 SYDVKM. Trimming removed 5 bases at V and 9 bases at J, with 12 bases between. Original processing methods: Amplified reference gene primers provided the basis for estimating nucleated cell counts. Assay used: immunoSEQ multiplex PCR; TCRdb lists only in-frame clones, some missing. V, J and clone size are taken as reported in that table, and D and trimming were inferred from the DNA itself. The table has about 260,000 clones, around 84% seen once; the top ten hold more than 4.5%. The TCR originated in a woman aged 55-75 years with COVID-19, enrolled during active disease. Sample: peripheral blood. The chain employs TRBV28 and TRBJ2-3, with D tentatively TRBD1 (5 bases). CDR3: CASSPNKGTQYF. The CDR3 DNA sequence: TGTGCCAGCAGTCCTAATAAGGGGACGCAGTATTTT. The variable domain in full, with the rest retrieved from reference TRBV28 and TRBJ2-3, is DVKVTQSSRYLVKRTGEKVFLECVQDMDHENMFWYRQDPGLGLRLIYFSYDVKMKEKGDIPEGYSVSREKKERFSLILESASTNQTSMYLCASSPNKGTQYFGPGTRLTVL.